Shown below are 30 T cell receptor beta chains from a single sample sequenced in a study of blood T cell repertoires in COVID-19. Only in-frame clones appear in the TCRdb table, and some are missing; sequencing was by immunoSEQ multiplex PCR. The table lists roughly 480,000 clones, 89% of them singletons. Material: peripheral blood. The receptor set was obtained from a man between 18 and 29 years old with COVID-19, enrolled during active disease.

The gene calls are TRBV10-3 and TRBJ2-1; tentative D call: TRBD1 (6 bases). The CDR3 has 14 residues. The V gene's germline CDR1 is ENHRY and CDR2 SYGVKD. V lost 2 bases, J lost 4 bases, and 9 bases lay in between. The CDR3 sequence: CAISEVQGYNEQFF. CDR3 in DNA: TGTGCCATCAGTGAGGTCCAGGGGTACAATGAGCAGTTCTTC.

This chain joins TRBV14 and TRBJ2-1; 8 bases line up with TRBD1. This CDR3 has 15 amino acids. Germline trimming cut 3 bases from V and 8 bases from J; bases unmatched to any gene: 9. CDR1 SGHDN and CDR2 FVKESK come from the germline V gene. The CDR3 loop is CASSHGTGWLDEQFF. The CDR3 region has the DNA TGTGCCAGCAGCCACGGGACAGGCTGGCTAGATGAGCAGTTCTTC.

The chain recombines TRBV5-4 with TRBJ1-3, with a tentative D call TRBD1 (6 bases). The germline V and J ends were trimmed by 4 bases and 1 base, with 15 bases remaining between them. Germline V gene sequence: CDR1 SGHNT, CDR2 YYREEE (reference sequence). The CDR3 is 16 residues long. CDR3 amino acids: CASSLAQGNSGNTIYF. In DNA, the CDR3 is TGTGCCAGCAGCCTCGCGCAGGGGAATTCTGGAAACACCATATATTTT.

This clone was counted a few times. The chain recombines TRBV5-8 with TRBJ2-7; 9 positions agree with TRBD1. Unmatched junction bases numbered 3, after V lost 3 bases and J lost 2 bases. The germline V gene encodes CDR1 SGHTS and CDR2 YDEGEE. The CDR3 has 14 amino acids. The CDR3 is CASSSGQGAYEQYF. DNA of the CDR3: TGTGCCAGCAGCTCGGGACAGGGAGCCTACGAGCAGTACTTC.

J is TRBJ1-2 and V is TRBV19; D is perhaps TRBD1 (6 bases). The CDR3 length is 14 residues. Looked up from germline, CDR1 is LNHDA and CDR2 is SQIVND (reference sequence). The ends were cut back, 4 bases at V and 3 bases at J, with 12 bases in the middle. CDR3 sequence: CASSTPGVDYGYTF. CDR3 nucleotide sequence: TGTGCCAGTAGTACTCCAGGGGTAGACTATGGCTACACCTTC.

The chain's CDR3 is CASSFSGLVTYEQYF. As DNA, the CDR3 is TGTGCCAGCAGTTTTTCGGGATTAGTTACCTACGAGCAGTACTTC. The chain couples TRBV27 to TRBJ2-7; TRBD2 might be the D (5 bases). The CDR3 consists of 15 residues. Germline CDR1 MNHEY, CDR2 SMNVEV (reference sequence). Trimming removed 3 bases from V and 2 bases from J, with 14 bases in between.

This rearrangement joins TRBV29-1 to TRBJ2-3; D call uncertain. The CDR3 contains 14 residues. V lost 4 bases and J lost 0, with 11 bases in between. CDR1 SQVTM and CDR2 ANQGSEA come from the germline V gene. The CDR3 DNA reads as TGCAGCGTTGCTAGACTCCTTAGCACAGATACGCAGTATTTT. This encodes CSVARLLSTDTQYF.

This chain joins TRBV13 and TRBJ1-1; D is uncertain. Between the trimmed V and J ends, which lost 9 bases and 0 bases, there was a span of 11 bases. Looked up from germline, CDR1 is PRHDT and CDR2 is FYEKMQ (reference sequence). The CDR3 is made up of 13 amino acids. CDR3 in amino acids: CASATEMNTEAFF. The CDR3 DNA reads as TGTGCCAGTGCTACAGAGATGAACACTGAAGCTTTCTTT.

The CDR3 DNA reads TGTGCCAGCAGTTTCCCTGTGACTAGCGGGGGGGCTGGGGCCAACGTCCTGACTTTC. It translates to CASSFPVTSGGAGANVLTF. This sequence joins TRBV6-2 or TRBV6-3 and TRBJ2-6, with 14 bases matching TRBD2. Germline V lookup: CDR1 MNHEY, CDR2 SVGEGT. With V trimmed by 4 bases and J by 2 bases, 7 bases remained unmatched. This CDR3 contains 19 residues.

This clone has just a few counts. The CDR3 coding sequence is TGTGCCAGCAGCCTGAGGGGGCGTAGCAATCAGCCCCAGCATTTT. Amino acid sequence: CASSLRGRSNQPQHF. The chain has TRBV7-9 and TRBJ1-5, with 7 bases that match TRBD1. The V gene end was trimmed by 5 bases and the J gene end by 0 bases; junction bases not matched to a gene: 4. CDR3 size: 15 residues. In germline, CDR1 is SEHNR, CDR2 FQNEAQ (reference sequence).

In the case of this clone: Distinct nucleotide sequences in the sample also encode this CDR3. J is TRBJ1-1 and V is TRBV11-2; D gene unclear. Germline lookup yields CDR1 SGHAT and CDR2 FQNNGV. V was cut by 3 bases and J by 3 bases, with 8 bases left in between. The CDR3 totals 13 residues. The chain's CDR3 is CASSLRVDTEAFF. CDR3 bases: TGTGCCAGCAGCTTGCGGGTAGACACTGAAGCTTTCTTT.

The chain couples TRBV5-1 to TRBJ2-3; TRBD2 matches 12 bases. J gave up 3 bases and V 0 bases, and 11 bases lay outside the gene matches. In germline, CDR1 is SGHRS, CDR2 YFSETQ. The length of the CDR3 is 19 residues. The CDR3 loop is CASSLGLASGGAVTDTQYF. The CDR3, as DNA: TGCGCCAGCAGCTTGGGTCTGGCTAGCGGGGGGGCTGTAACAGATACGCAGTATTTT.

The CDR3 loop reads CASSLAPQKYGYTF. The CDR3 DNA is TGTGCCAGCAGCTTGGCACCACAGAAATATGGCTACACCTTC. The chain combines TRBV5-6 with TRBJ1-2, with D unclear. The V gene's germline CDR1 is SGHDT and CDR2 YYEEEE. This CDR3 contains 14 residues. The V gene lost 0 bases and the J gene lost 5 bases, with 11 bases spanning the gap.

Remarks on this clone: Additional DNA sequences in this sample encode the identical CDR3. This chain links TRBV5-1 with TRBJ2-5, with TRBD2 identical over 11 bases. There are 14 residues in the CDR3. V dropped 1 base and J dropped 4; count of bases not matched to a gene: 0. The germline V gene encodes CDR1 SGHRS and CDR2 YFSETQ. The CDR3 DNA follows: TGCGCCAGCAGCTTGCTAGCGGGAGGAGAGACCCAGTACTTC. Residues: CASSLLAGGETQYF.

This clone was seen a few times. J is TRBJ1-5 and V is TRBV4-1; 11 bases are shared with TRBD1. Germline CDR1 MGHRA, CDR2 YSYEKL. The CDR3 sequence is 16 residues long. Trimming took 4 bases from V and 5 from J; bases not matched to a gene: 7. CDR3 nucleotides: TGCGCCAGCAGCCCTGGACAGGGGGCGTTCGATCAGCCCCAGCATTTT. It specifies CASSPGQGAFDQPQHF.

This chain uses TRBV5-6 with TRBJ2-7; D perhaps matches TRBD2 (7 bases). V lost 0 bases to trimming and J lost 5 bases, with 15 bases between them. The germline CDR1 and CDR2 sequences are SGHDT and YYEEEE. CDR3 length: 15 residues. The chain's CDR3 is CASSLGRQGRDEQYF. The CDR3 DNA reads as TGTGCCAGCAGCTTGGGGCGTCAGGGGAGGGACGAGCAGTACTTC.

CDR3 sequence reads: CASSSIAGPSTDTQYF. DNA for the CDR3: TGTGCCAGCAGCTCGATAGCGGGGCCGTCCACAGATACGCAGTATTTT. The V gene is TRBV5-4, the J gene TRBJ2-3; 8 bases map to TRBD2. With 3 bases clipped from V and 2 bases from J, the junction kept 8 bases outside the gene matches. The germline CDR1 and CDR2 sequences are SGHNT and YYREEE (reference sequence). The CDR3 covers 16 residues. The full variable domain, rest sourced from reference TRBV5-4 and TRBJ2-3, is ETGVTQSPTHLIKTRGQQVTLRCSSQSGHNTVSWYQQALGQGPQFIFQYYREEENGRGNFPPRFSGLQFPNYSSELNVNALELDDSALYLCASSSIAGPSTDTQYFGPGTRLTVL.

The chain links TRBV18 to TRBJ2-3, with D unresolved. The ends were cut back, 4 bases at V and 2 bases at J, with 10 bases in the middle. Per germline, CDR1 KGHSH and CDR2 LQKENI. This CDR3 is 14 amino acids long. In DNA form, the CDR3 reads TGTGCCAGCTCACTGAACAGAGCCACAGATACGCAGTATTTT. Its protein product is CASSLNRATDTQYF.

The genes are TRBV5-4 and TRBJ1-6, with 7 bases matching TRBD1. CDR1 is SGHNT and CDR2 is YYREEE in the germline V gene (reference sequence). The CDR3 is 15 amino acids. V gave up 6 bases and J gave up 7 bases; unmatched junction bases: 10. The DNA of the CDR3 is TGTGCCAGCACCCCAGGGGGTCTAGGGAATTCACCCCTCCACTTT. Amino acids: CASTPGGLGNSPLHF.

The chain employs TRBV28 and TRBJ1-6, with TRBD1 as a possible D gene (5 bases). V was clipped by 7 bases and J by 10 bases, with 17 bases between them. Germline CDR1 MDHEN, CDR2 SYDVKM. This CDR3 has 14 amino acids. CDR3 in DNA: TGTGCCAGCACTAATCCGGGGGAGATCTCACCCCTCCACTTT. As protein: CASTNPGEISPLHF.

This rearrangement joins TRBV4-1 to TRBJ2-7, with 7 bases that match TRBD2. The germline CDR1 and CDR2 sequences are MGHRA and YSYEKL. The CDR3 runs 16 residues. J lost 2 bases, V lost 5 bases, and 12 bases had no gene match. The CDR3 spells CASSEIVRGTTYEQYF. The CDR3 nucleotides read TGCGCCAGCAGCGAAATCGTTCGAGGGACTACCTACGAGCAGTACTTC.

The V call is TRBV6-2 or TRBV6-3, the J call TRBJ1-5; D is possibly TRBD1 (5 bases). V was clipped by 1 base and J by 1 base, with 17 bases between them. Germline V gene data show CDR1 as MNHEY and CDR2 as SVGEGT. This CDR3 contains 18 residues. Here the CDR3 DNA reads TGTGCCAGCAGTTACTGGCAGGGTCCGCGAGGAAGCAATCAGCCCCAGCATTTT. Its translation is CASSYWQGPRGSNQPQHF.

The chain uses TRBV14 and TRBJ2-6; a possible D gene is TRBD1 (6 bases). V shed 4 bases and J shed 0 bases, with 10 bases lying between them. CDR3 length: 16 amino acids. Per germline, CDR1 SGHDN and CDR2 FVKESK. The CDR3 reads CASSRGGYSGANVLTF. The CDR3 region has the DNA TGTGCCAGCAGCCGAGGGGGTTACTCTGGGGCCAACGTCCTGACTTTC. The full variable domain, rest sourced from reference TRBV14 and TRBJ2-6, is EAGVTQFPSHSVIEKGQTVTLRCDPISGHDNLYWYRRVMGKEIKFLLHFVKESKQDESGMPNNRFLAERTGGTYSTLKVQPAELEDSGVYFCASSRGGYSGANVLTFGAGSRLTVL.

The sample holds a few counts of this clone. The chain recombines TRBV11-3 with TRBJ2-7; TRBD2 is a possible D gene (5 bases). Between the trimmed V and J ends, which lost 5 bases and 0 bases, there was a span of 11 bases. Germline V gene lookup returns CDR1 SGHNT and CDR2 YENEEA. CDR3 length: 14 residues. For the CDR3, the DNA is TGTGCCAGCAGCCGGGAACCAGGCTCCTACGAGCAGTACTTC. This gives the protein CASSREPGSYEQYF.

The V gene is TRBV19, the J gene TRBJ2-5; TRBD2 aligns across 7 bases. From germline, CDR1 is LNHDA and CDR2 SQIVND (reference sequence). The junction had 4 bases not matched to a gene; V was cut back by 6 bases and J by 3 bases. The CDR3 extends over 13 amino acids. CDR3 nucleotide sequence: TGTGCCAGTAGACTTCTAGCGGAAGAGACCCAGTACTTC. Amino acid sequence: CASRLLAEETQYF. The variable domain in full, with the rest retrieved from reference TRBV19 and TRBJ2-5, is DGGITQSPKYLFRKEGQNVTLSCEQNLNHDAMYWYRQDPGQGLRLIYYSQIVNDFQKGDIAEGYSVSREKKESFPLTVTSAQKNPTAFYLCASRLLAEETQYFGPGTRLLVL.

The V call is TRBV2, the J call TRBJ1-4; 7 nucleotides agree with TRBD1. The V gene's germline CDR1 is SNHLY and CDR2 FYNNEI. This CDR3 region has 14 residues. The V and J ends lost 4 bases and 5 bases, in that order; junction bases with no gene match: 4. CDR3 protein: CASSGQGQNEKLFF. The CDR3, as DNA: TGTGCCAGCAGTGGACAGGGTCAGAATGAAAAACTGTTTTTT. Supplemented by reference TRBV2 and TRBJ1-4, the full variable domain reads EPEVTQTPSHQVTQMGQEVILRCVPISNHLYFYWYRQILGQKVEFLVSFYNNEISEKSEIFDDQFSVERPDGSNFTLKIRSTKLEDSAMYFCASSGQGQNEKLFFGSGTQLSVL.

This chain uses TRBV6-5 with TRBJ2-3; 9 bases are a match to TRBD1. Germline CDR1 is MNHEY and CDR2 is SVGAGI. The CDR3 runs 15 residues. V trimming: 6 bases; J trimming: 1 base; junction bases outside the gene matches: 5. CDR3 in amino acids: CASSPRDRGTDTQYF. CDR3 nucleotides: TGTGCCAGCAGCCCCCGGGACAGGGGCACAGATACGCAGTATTTT.

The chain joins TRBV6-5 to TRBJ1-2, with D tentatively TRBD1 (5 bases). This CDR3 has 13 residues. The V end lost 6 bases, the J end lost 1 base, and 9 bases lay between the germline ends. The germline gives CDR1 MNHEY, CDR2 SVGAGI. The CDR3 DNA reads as TGTGCCAGCAGACACGACAGTAACTATGGCTACACCTTC. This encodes CASRHDSNYGYTF.

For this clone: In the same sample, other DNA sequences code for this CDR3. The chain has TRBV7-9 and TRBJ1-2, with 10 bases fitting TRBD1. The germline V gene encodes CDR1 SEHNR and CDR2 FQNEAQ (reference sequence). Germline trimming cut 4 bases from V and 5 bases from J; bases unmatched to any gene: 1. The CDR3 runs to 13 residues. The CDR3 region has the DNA TGTGCCAGCAGCTCGGGACAGGGGTATGGCTACACCTTC. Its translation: CASSSGQGYGYTF.

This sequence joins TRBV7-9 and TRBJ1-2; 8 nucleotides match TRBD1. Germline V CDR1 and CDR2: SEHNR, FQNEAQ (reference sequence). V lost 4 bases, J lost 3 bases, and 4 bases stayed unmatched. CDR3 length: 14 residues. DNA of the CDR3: TGTGCCAGCAGCTGGGGACAGGTAGACTATGGCTACACCTTC. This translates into CASSWGQVDYGYTF.